What follows describes a single T cell receptor beta chain. Its antigen is not identified. The sample originates from a study of shared clonotypes between healthy human individuals. Study outcomes and limitations: All-four-donor shared clonotypes had higher generation probabilities than non-shared clonotypes did.

CD4+ cells underwent separation, giving CD45RA+ naive and CD45RA-negative memory subsets. Sequencing was performed with immunoSEQ multiplex PCR; in TCRdb, only in-frame clones are kept and a portion is missing. Of over 700,000 clones listed, over 60% are singletons. This CDR3 comprises 15 residues. Germline CDR1 and CDR2: SGHRS and YFSETQ. V was cut by 4 bases and J by 5 bases, with 18 bases left in between. The rearrangement joins TRBV5-1 to TRBJ2-5, with D tentatively TRBD1 (6 bases). The sample taken for sequencing was memory CD4+ T cells sorted from blood. The subset is: CD45RA-negative fraction. This TCR was recovered from a woman aged 25 to 39 in good health. The CDR3 protein is CASSQTTQRGETQYF. CDR3 nucleotide sequence: TGCGCCAGCAGCCAAACTACTCAGAGGGGGGAGACCCAGTACTTC.